This TCR beta chain was found in a study of T cells in Graves' hyperthyroidism and ophthalmopathy. Study background: Initial diagnosis, before any treatment, was when peripheral blood was collected. Findings of the study overall: Blood samples included most of the expanded thyroid clonotypes exceeding 0.001.

Turning to this clonotype: Its antigen is unknown.

TCR beta CDR3 regions were amplified from RNA transcripts. TCR CDR3 regions were first amplified by RT-PCR with HTBI primers. MiXCR, applied by TCRdb to the multiplex PCR reads, yields one record per CDR3 protein. The sample has 300,000 to 450,000 distinct CDR3 sequences; 15% to 20% are singletons. The specimen sequenced was blood. The source of this sequence is a woman aged 40 to 50 with Graves' ophthalmopathy.

CDR3 DNA sequence: TGCAGTGCTAGAGTACCTCCGGGACTAGCGCACGGCGGGGCCTACGAGCAGTACTTC. Encoded protein: CSARVPPGLAHGGAYEQYF. The chain uses TRBV20-1 and TRBJ2-7; 10 bases line up with TRBD2. This CDR3 is 19 amino acids long. V lost 1 base and J lost 2; bases outside the gene matches: 17. Germline V gene lookup returns CDR1 DFQATT and CDR2 SNEGSKA (reference sequence).